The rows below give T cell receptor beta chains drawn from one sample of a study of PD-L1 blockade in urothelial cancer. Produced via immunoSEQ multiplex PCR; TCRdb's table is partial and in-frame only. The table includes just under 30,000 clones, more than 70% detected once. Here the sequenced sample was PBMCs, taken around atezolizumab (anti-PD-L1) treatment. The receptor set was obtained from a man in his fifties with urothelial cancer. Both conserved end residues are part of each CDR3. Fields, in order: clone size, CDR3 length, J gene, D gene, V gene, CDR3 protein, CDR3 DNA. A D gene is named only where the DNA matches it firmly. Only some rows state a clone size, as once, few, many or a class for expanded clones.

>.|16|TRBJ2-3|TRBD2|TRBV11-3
CASSFVTSGSADTQYF
TGTGCCAGCAGCTTCGTGACTAGCGGGAGTGCAGATACGCAGTATTTT
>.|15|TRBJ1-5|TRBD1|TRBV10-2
CASSIGTAYNQPQHF
TGCGCCAGCAGCATAGGGACAGCATACAATCAGCCCCAGCATTTT
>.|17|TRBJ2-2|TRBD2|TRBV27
CASSSTRGGRDTGELFF
TGTGCCAGCAGTTCCACCCGGGGGGGTAGGGACACCGGGGAGCTGTTTTTT
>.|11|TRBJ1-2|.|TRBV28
CASSGDYGYTF
TGTGCCAGCTCGGGAGACTATGGCTACACCTTC
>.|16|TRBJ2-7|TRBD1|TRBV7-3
CASSLTSGTGIYEQYF
TGTGCCAGCAGCTTAACATCCGGGACAGGGATTTACGAGCAGTACTTC
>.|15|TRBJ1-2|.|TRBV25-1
CASSEMRVSPHGYTF
TGTGCCAGCAGTGAAATGAGGGTTTCTCCGCATGGCTACACCTTC
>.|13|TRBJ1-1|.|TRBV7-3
CASSRQGNTEAFF
TGTGCCAGCAGCCGGCAGGGGAACACTGAAGCTTTCTTT
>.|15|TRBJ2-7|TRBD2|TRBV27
CASSPGTSGTNEQYF
TGTGCCAGCAGTCCCGGGACTAGCGGGACAAACGAGCAGTACTTC
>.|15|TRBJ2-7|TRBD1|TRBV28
CASSHQTGTSYEQYF
TGTGCCAGCTCACACCAGACAGGGACGTCCTACGAGCAGTACTTC
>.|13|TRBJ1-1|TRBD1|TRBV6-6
CASSGQGNTEAFF
TGTGCCAGCAGTGGACAGGGGAACACTGAAGCTTTCTTT
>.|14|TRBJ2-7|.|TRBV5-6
CASSLAGTIYEQYF
TGTGCCAGCAGCTTGGCCGGGACAATCTACGAGCAGTACTTC
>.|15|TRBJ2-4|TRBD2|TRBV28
CASSPSGRTKNIQYF
TGTGCCAGCAGCCCTAGCGGGAGGACCAAAAACATTCAGTACTTC
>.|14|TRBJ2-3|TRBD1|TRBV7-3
CASSFTGGTDTQYF
TGTGCCAGCAGCTTTACAGGGGGAACAGATACGCAGTATTTT
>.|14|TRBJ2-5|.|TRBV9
CASSGGGDQETQYF
TGTGCCAGCAGCGGAGGGGGGGACCAAGAGACCCAGTACTTC
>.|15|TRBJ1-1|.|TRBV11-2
CASSLGRGRDTEAFF
TGTGCCAGCAGCTTAGGTAGGGGTAGGGACACTGAAGCTTTCTTT
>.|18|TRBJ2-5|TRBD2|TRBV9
CASSHGTSGTSSGETQYF
TGTGCCAGCAGCCACGGGACTAGCGGAACATCATCGGGAGAGACCCAGTACTTC
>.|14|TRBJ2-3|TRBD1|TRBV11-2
CASATGGRTDTQYF
TGTGCCAGCGCGACAGGGGGCCGCACAGATACGCAGTATTTT
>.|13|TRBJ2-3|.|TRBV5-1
CASTKKPTDTQYF
TGCGCCAGCACCAAAAAGCCGACAGATACGCAGTATTTT
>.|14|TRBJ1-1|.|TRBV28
CASSLPRGSTEAFF
TGTGCCAGCAGTCTCCCCAGGGGCAGCACTGAAGCTTTCTTT
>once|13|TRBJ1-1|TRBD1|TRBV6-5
CASSAQGDTEAFF
TGTGCCAGCAGTGCCCAGGGGGACACTGAAGCTTTCTTT
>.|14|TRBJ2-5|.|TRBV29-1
CSVRAGPVQETQYF
TGCAGCGTACGGGCGGGGCCCGTGCAAGAGACCCAGTACTTC
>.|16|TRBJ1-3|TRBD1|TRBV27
CASSKGAQGAGNTIYF
TGTGCCAGCAGTAAAGGGGCCCAGGGGGCTGGAAACACCATATATTTT
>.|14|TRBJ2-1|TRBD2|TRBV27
CASSLSLAGPKQFF
TGTGCCAGCAGTTTGTCCCTAGCGGGTCCTAAGCAGTTCTTC
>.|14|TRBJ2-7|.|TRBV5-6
CASTIGLVSYEQYF
TGTGCCAGCACCATAGGCCTAGTCTCCTACGAGCAGTACTTC
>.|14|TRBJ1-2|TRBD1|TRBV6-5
CASSYSTGQSGYTF
TGTGCCAGCAGTTACTCCACGGGACAGTCAGGCTACACCTTC
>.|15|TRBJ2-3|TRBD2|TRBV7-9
CASSRGLAGVDTQYF
TGTGCCAGCAGCAGGGGGCTAGCGGGAGTAGATACGCAGTATTTT
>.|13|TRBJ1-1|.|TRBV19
CASRTVLNTEAFF
TGTGCCAGCCGGACAGTGTTGAACACTGAAGCTTTCTTT
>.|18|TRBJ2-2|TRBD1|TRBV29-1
CSVALPGQGLLNTGELFF
TGCAGCGTTGCCTTACCGGGACAGGGACTTTTGAACACCGGGGAGCTGTTTTTT
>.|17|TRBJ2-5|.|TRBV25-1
CASSDPPGSRNQETQYF
TGTGCCAGCAGTGACCCCCCGGGTAGCAGAAACCAAGAGACCCAGTACTTC
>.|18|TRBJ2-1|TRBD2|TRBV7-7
CASSLNPPIGTNRNEQFF
TGTGCCAGCAGCTTGAACCCACCGATCGGGACTAACAGAAATGAGCAGTTCTTC
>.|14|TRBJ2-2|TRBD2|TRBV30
CAWDTAGKAGELFF
TGTGCCTGGGATACAGCGGGAAAAGCCGGGGAGCTGTTTTTT
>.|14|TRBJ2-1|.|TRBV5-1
CASTQTASYNEQFF
TGCGCCAGCACCCAGACAGCCTCCTACAATGAGCAGTTCTTC
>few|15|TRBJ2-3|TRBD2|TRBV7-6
CASSQTSGSPDTQYF
TGTGCCAGCAGTCAGACTAGCGGGAGTCCAGATACGCAGTATTTT
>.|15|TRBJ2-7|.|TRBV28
CASSLLQGAWYEQYF
TGTGCCAGCAGTTTACTACAGGGAGCGTGGTACGAGCAGTACTTC
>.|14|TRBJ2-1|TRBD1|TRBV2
CASSDMTGNDEQFF
TGTGCCAGCAGTGATATGACAGGGAACGATGAGCAGTTCTTC
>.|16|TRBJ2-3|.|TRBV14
CASSHRSPSNTDTQYF
TGTGCCAGCAGCCATCGGAGCCCGTCGAACACAGATACGCAGTATTTT
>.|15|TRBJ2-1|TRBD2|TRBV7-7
CASSRTSGLYNEQFF
TGTGCCAGCAGTCGAACTAGCGGGTTATACAATGAGCAGTTCTTC
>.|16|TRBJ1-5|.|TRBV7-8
CASSHRRLRGNQPQHF
TGTGCCAGCAGCCATCGCCGTTTAAGAGGCAATCAGCCCCAGCATTTT
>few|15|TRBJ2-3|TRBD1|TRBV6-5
CASSMGTGLADTQYF
TGTGCCAGCAGTATGGGGACAGGGCTTGCAGATACGCAGTATTTT
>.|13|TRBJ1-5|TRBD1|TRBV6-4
CASSDRGQQPQHF
TGTGCCAGCAGTGACAGGGGGCAGCAGCCCCAGCATTTT
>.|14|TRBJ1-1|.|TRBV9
CASSVGQRSTEAFF
TGTGCCAGCAGCGTAGGCCAGCGTTCCACTGAAGCTTTCTTT
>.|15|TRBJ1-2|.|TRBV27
CASSLSRQANYGYTF
TGTGCCAGCAGTTTATCGCGGCAAGCTAACTATGGCTACACCTTC
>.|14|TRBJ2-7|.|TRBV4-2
CASSPWGRDYEQYF
TGTGCCAGCAGCCCGTGGGGCAGGGACTACGAGCAGTACTTC
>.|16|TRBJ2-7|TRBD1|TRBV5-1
CASSLGRQGKSYEQYF
TGCGCCAGCAGCTTGGGGCGACAGGGGAAGTCCTACGAGCAGTACTTC